This record covers a single TCR beta chain. In the original processing: Estimation of nucleated cell counts was performed using reference gene primer amplification. Produced via immunoSEQ multiplex PCR; TCRdb's table is partial and in-frame only. V, J and clone size are taken as reported in that table, and D and trimming were inferred from the DNA itself. Here the sample spans approximately 300,000 clones, about nine tenths being singletons. CDR3 size: 15 residues. Trimming shortened V by 1 base and J by 2 bases, and 12 bases separated the two germline ends. Germline V gene sequence: CDR1 MGHRA, CDR2 YSYEKL. The sample comes from a study of blood T cell repertoires in COVID-19. Overall study context: PBMCs, B-cell-depleted T cells, or T cells were the source of the cDNA or gDNA that made up the material.

Those enrolled, adults aged 18 to 89 years, came from 24 US areas. Sequencing used PBMCs or T cells enriched from blood (not recorded which). The clonotype comes from a woman under 30 who had recovered from COVID-19. The chain has TRBV4-1 and TRBJ2-7, with D possibly being TRBD1 (6 bases). CDR3 sequence: CASSQVFKGAYEQYF. The CDR3 DNA reads TGCGCCAGCAGCCAAGTGTTCAAGGGGGCCTACGAGCAGTACTTC.